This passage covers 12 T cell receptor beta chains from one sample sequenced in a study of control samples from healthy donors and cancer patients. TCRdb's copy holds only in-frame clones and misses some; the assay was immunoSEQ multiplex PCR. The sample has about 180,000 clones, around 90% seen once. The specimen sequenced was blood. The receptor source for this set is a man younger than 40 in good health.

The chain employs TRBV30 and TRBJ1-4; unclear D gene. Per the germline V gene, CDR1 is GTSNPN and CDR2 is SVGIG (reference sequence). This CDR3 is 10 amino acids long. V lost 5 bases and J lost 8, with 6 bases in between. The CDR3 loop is CAWGEEKLFF. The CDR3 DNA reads TGTGCCTGGGGGGAGGAAAAACTGTTTTTT.

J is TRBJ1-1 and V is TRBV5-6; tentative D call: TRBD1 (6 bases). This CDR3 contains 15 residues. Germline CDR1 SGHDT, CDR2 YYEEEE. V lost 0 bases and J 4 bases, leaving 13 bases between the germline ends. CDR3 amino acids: CASSLDAGVSTEAFF. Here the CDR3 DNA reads TGTGCCAGCAGCTTGGATGCAGGGGTGAGCACTGAAGCTTTCTTT.

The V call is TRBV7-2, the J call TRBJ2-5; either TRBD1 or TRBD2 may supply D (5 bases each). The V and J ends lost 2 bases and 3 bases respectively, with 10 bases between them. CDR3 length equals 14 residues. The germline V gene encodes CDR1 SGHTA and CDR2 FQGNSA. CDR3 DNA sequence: TGTGCCAGCAGCTTACGAGCGGACAAAGAGACCCAGTACTTC. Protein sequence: CASSLRADKETQYF.

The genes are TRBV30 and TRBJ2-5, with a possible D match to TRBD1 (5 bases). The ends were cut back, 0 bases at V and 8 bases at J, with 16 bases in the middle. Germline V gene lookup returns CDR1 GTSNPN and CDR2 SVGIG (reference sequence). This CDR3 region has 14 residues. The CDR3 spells CAWSVLIRGTTQYF. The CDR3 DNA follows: TGTGCCTGGAGTGTACTAATAAGGGGCACTACCCAGTACTTC.

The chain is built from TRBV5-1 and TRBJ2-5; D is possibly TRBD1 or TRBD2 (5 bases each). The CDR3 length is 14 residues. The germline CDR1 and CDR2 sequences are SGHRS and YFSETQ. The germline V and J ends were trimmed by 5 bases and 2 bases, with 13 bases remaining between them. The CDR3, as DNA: TGCGCCAGCAGTTTTGGGACCCGACAAGAGACCCAGTACTTC. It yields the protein CASSFGTRQETQYF.

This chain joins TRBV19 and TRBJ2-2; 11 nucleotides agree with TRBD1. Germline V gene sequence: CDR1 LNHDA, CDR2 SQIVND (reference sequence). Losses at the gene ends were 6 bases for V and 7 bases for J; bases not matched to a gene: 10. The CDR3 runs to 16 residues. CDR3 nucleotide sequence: TGTGCCAGTAGCAGCATCGGGACAGGGGGTGGCGGGGAGCTGTTTTTT. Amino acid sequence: CASSSIGTGGGGELFF. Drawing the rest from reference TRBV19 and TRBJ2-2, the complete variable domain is DGGITQSPKYLFRKEGQNVTLSCEQNLNHDAMYWYRQDPGQGLRLIYYSQIVNDFQKGDIAEGYSVSREKKESFPLTVTSAQKNPTAFYLCASSSIGTGGGGELFFGEGSRLTVL.

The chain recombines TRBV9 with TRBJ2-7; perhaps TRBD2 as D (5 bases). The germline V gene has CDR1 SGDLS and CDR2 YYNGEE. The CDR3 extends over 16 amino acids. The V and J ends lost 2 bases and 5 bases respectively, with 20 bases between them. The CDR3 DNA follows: TGTGCCAGCAGCGTCTTCGAGGGAGACGGAGTGAACGAGCAGTACTTC. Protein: CASSVFEGDGVNEQYF.

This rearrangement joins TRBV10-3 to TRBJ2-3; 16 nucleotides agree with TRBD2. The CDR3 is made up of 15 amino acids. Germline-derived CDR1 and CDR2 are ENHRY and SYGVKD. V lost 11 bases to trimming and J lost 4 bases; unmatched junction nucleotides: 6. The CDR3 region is CASGLAGGGADTQYF. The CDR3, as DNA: TGTGCCTCGGGACTAGCGGGAGGGGGGGCAGATACGCAGTATTTT.

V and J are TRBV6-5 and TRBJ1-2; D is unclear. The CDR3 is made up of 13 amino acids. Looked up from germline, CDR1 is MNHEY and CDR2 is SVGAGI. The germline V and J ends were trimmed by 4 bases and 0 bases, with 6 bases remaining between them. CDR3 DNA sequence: TGTGCCAGCAGTTCCGTATCTAACTATGGCTACACCTTC. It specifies CASSSVSNYGYTF.

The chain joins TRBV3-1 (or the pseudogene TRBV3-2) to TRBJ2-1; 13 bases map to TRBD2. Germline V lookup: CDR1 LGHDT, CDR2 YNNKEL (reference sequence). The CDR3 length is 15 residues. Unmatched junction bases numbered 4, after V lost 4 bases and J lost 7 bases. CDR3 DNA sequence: TGTGCCAGCAGCCGGACTAGCGGGAGTGGTAATGAGCAGTTCTTC. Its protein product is CASSRTSGSGNEQFF.

The CDR3 loop reads CASSPPGTGGRQYF. The CDR3 DNA reads as TGTGCCAGCAGCCCACCCGGGACAGGGGGACGTCAGTACTTC. This rearrangement joins TRBV7-2 to TRBJ2-7; 11 nucleotides line up with TRBD1. The germline gives CDR1 SGHTA, CDR2 FQGNSA. V lost 5 bases to trimming and J lost 10 bases; unmatched junction nucleotides: 10. The CDR3 spans 14 residues. Looking up the rest from reference TRBV7-2 and TRBJ2-7 gives the full variable domain: GAGVSQSPSNKVTEKGKDVELRCDPISGHTALYWYRQSLGQGLEFLIYFQGNSAPDKSGLPSDRFSAERTGGSVSTLTIQRTQQEDSAVYLCASSPPGTGGRQYFGPGTRLTVT.

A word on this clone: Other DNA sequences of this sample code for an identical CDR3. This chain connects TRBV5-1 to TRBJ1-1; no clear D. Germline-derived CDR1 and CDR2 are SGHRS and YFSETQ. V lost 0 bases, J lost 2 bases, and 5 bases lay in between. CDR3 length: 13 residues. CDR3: CASSLAGNTEAFF. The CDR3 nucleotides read TGCGCCAGCAGCTTGGCAGGAAACACTGAAGCTTTCTTT.